Listed below are T cell receptor beta chains from one sample, sequenced in a study of STAT5B mutations in CD4+ large granular lymphocyte leukemia. Sequencing used immunoSEQ multiplex PCR; TCRdb keeps in-frame clones, though not all of them. The data hold fewer than 40,000 clones, with around 80% observed a single time. The sample taken for sequencing was CD4+ T cells from blood buffy coats. These receptors were collected from a human donor in good health. CDR3s include the opening cysteine and the closing phenylalanine or tryptophan. A D gene is named only where the DNA matches it firmly. A clone size is listed for some rows: how often the clone was seen (once, few, many), or a class if it is expanded.

clone_size	d_call	v_call	j_call	cdr3_aa	cdr3_nt
-	-	TRBV5-1	TRBJ2-1	CASSHNNEQFF	TGCGCCAGCAGCCACAACAATGAGCAGTTCTTC
-	-	TRBV5-1	TRBJ2-2	CASSFPGTENTGELFF	TGCGCCAGCAGCTTCCCCGGGACTGAGAACACCGGGGAGCTGTTTTTT
-	-	TRBV5-6	TRBJ2-2	CASSFGGYTGELFF	TGTGCCAGCAGCTTCGGGGGCTACACCGGGGAGCTGTTTTTT
-	-	TRBV18	TRBJ2-2	CASSPGLLNTGELFF	TGTGCCAGCTCCCCGGGACTGCTGAACACCGGGGAGCTGTTTTTT
-	-	TRBV4-3	TRBJ2-5	CASSQEGARGETQYF	TGCGCCAGCAGCCAAGAGGGGGCCAGAGGGGAGACCCAGTACTTC
-	-	TRBV10-3	TRBJ2-1	CAAGQRDDNEQFF	TGTGCCGCCGGACAGCGGGATGACAATGAGCAGTTCTTC
-	-	TRBV18	TRBJ2-3	CASSNFHGSSTDTQYF	TGTGCCAGCTCAAATTTTCATGGTAGTAGCACAGATACGCAGTATTTT
few	-	TRBV13	TRBJ2-7	CASSPRAAGWSYEQYF	TGTGCCAGCAGCCCCCGAGCCGCAGGGTGGTCCTACGAGCAGTACTTC
-	-	TRBV19	TRBJ2-1	CASKWQSSYNEQFF	TGTGCCAGTAAGTGGCAGAGCTCCTACAATGAGCAGTTCTTC
-	TRBD1	TRBV5-1	TRBJ2-1	CASSLVSQGAYEQFF	TGCGCCAGCAGCTTGGTGTCCCAGGGGGCATATGAGCAGTTCTTC
-	TRBD2	TRBV9	TRBJ2-1	CASSLAGDSYNEQFF	TGTGCCAGCAGCCTAGCGGGGGACTCCTACAATGAGCAGTTCTTC
-	TRBD1	TRBV5-1	TRBJ2-5	CASSLVQGAGETQYF	TGCGCCAGCAGCTTGGTGCAGGGGGCTGGTGAGACCCAGTACTTC
few	-	TRBV7-3	TRBJ2-3	CASSLGDGITSTDTQYF	TGTGCCAGCAGCCTGGGGGACGGGATAACGAGCACAGATACGCAGTATTTT
once	-	TRBV19	TRBJ2-3	CASSMDQRNTDTQYF	TGTGCCAGTAGTATGGACCAACGAAACACAGATACGCAGTATTTT
-	-	TRBV7-2	TRBJ2-3	CASSLSRDTDTQYF	TGTGCCAGCAGCCTGAGCCGCGACACAGATACGCAGTATTTT
once	TRBD1	TRBV19	TRBJ1-4	CASSGAQGAGVSNEKLFF	TGTGCCAGTAGTGGAGCACAGGGGGCGGGAGTATCTAATGAAAAACTGTTTTTT
medium-sized	TRBD1	TRBV19	TRBJ2-7	CASRKDRGVYEQYF	TGTGCCAGTAGGAAGGACAGGGGCGTCTACGAGCAGTACTTC